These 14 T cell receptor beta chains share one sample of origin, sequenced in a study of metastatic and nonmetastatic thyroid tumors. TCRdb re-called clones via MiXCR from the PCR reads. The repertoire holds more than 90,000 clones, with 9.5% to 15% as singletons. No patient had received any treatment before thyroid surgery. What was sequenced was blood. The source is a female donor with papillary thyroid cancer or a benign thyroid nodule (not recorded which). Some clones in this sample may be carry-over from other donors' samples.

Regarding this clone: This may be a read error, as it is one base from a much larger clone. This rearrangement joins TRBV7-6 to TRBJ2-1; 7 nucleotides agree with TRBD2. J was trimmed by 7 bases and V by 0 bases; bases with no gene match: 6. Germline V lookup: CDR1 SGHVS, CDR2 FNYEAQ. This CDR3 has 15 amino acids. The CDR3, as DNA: TGTGCCAGCAGCTTAGCCGGGACTACTAAAAATGAGCAGTTCTTC. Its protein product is CASSLAGTTKNEQFF.

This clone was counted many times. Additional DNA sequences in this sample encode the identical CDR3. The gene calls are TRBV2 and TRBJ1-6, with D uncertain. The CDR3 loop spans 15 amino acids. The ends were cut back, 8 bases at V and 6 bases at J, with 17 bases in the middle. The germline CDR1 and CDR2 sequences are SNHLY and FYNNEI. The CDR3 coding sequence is TGTGCCAGCTTTATCGGACTGCACGCTAATTCACCCCTCCACTTT. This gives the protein CASFIGLHANSPLHF.

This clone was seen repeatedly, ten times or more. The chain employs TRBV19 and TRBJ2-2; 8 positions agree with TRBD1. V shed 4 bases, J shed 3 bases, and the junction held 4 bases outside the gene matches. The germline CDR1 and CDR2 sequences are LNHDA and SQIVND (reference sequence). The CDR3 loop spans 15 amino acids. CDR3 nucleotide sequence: TGTGCCAGTAGTACTGGACAGGGACACACCGGGGAGCTGTTTTTT. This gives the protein CASSTGQGHTGELFF.

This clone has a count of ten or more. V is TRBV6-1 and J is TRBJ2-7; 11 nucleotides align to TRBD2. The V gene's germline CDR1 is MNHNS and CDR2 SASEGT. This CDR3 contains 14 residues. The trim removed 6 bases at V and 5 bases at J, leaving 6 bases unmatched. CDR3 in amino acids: CASRPLAGVDEQYF. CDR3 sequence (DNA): TGTGCCAGCAGACCACTAGCGGGAGTGGACGAGCAGTACTTC.

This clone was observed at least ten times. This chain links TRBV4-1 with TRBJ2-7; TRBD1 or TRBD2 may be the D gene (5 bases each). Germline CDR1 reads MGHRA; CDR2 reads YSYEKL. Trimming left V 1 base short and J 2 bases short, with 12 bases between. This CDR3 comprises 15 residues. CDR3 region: CASSQATGPPYEQYF. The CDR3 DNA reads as TGCGCCAGCAGCCAAGCAACGGGACCTCCCTACGAGCAGTACTTC.

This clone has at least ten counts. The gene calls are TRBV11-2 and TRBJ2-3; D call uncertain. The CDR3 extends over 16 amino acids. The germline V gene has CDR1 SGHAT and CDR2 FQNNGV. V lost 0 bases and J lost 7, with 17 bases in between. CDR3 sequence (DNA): TGTGCCAGCAGCTTAGAAGTTGGCAGGTACGGAAATACGCAGTATTTT. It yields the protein CASSLEVGRYGNTQYF.

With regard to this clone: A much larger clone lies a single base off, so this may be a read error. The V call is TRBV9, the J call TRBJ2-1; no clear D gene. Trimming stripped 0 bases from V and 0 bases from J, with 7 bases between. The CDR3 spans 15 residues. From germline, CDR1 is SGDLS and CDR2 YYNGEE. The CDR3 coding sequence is TGTGCCAGCAGCGTAGACGCGGTCTCCTACAATGAGCAGTTCTTC. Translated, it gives CASSVDAVSYNEQFF.

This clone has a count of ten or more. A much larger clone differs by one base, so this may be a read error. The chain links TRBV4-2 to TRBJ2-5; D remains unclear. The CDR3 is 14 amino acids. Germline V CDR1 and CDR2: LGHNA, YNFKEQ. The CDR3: CASSQVGTQGTQYF. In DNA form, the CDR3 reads TGTGCCAGCAGCCAAGTTGGTACACAAGGGACCCAGTACTTC.

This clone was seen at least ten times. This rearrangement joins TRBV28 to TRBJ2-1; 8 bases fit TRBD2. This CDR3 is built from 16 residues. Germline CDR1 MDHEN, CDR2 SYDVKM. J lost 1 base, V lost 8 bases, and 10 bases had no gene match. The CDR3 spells CASGTDSGRSYNEQFF. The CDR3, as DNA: TGTGCCAGCGGGACCGACAGCGGGAGATCCTACAATGAGCAGTTCTTC. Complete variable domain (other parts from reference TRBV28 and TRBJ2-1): DVKVTQSSRYLVKRTGEKVFLECVQDMDHENMFWYRQDPGLGLRLIYFSYDVKMKEKGDIPEGYSVSREKKERFSLILESASTNQTSMYLCASGTDSGRSYNEQFFGPGTRLTVL.

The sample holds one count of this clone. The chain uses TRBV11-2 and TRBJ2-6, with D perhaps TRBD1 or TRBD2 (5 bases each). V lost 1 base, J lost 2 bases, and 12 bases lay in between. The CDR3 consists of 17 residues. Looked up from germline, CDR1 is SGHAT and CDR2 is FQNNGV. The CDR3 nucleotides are TGTGCCAGCAGCTTAGGGGGACGGGGAACTGGGGCCAACGTCCTGACTTTC. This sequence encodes CASSLGGRGTGANVLTF.

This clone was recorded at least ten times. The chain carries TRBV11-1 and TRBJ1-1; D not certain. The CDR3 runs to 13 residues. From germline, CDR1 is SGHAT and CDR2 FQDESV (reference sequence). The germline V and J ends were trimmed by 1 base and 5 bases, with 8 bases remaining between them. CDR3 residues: CASSLDGPTEAFF. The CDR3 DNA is TGTGCCAGCAGCTTAGACGGACCGACTGAAGCTTTCTTT.

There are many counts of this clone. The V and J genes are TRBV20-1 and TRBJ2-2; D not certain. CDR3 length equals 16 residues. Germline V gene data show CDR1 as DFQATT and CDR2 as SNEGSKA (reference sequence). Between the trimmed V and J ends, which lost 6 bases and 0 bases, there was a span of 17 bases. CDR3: CSALRTVITNTGELFF. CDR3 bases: TGCAGTGCCCTCAGGACGGTCATTACGAACACCGGGGAGCTGTTTTTT.

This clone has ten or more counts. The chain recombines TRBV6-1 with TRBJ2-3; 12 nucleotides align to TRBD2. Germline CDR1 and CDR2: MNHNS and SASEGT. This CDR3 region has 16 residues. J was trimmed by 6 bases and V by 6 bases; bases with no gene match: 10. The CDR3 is CASRTTSGRVGDTQYF. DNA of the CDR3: TGTGCCAGCAGGACGACTAGCGGGAGAGTGGGGGATACGCAGTATTTT.

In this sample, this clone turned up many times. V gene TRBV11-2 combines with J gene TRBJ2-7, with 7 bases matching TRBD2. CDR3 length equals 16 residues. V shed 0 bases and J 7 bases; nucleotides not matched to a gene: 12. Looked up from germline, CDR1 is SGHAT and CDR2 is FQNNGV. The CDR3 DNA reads TGTGCCAGCAGCTTAGATGGGCTGGCGGGAGTTGGTGAGCAGTACTTC. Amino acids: CASSLDGLAGVGEQYF.